One and the same sample provided the 15 T cell receptor beta chains below, sequenced in a study of Ad26.COV2.S vaccination and SARS-CoV-2 variants. Indicated treatment: around 19 received Ad26.COV2.S at low or high dose, single or two shots; 5 received placebo; per-sample allocation not given. On day 63 after the first injection, vaccine and placebo recipients gave samples. TCRdb's copy holds only in-frame clones and misses some; the assay was immunoSEQ multiplex PCR. The sample lists around 300,000 clones; around nine tenths were seen once. The source was peripheral blood, collected in a trial of Ad26.COV2.S vaccine versus placebo. Receptors were obtained from a person aged 18 to 65 who received the Ad26.COV2.S COVID-19 vaccine or a placebo.

The chain carries TRBV7-2 and TRBJ2-2, with TRBD2 matching 8 bases. J lost 6 bases, V lost 2 bases, and 5 bases had no gene match. Germline V gene lookup returns CDR1 SGHTA and CDR2 FQGNSA. The CDR3 runs to 15 residues. CDR3 sequence: CASSLFQRESGELFF. DNA of the CDR3: TGTGCCAGCAGCTTATTTCAGCGGGAGTCCGGGGAGCTGTTTTTT.

The gene calls are TRBV6-2 or TRBV6-3 and TRBJ1-2; D unresolved. The CDR3 is made up of 12 amino acids. V shed 3 bases and J shed 5 bases, with 7 bases lying between them. CDR1 and CDR2 (germline): MNHEY, SVGEGT. The CDR3 reads CASSYWSYGYTF. CDR3 nucleotides: TGTGCCAGCAGTTATTGGTCATATGGCTACACCTTC.

J is TRBJ1-1 and V is TRBV7-9; D is perhaps TRBD1 (5 bases). The germline gives CDR1 SEHNR, CDR2 FQNEAQ (reference sequence). The length of the CDR3 is 12 residues. The V and J ends lost 8 bases and 0 bases respectively, with 7 bases between them. For the CDR3, the DNA is TGTGCCAGCGCGACAGTGAACACTGAAGCTTTCTTT. Its translation is CASATVNTEAFF.

The gene calls are TRBV3-1 (or the pseudogene TRBV3-2) and TRBJ2-3; possibly TRBD1 for D (5 bases). Trimming took 4 bases from V and 6 from J, leaving 14 bases between them. The CDR3 extends over 14 amino acids. Germline CDR1 reads LGHDT; CDR2 reads YNNKEL (reference sequence). In DNA, the CDR3 is TGTGCCAGCAGCCCAACCAGGGCATCGGATACGCAGTATTTT. This gives the protein CASSPTRASDTQYF.

This clone was picked up a small number of times. The V call is TRBV19, the J call TRBJ1-1; D gene unclear. The CDR3 is 14 residues long. V was shortened by 3 bases and J by 3 bases, with 11 bases between the two germline ends. CDR1 is LNHDA and CDR2 is SQIVND in the germline V gene (reference sequence). CDR3 bases: TGTGCCAGTAGTATGGGTAACTTTGACACTGAAGCTTTCTTT. This encodes CASSMGNFDTEAFF. The full variable domain, its missing parts supplied by reference TRBV19 and TRBJ1-1, is DGGITQSPKYLFRKEGQNVTLSCEQNLNHDAMYWYRQDPGQGLRLIYYSQIVNDFQKGDIAEGYSVSREKKESFPLTVTSAQKNPTAFYLCASSMGNFDTEAFFGQGTRLTVV.

This clone was observed a handful of times. The chain employs TRBV21-1 and TRBJ2-1; the D call TRBD1 from the table was never checked on the DNA. TRBV21-1 is a pseudogene. This CDR3 has 16 amino acids. The CDR3 DNA is TGTGCCAGCAGCGGCCCCGGGACAGGGTCGAGCAATGAGCAGTTCTTC. Its translation is CASSGPGTGSSNEQFF.

The rearrangement links TRBV18 to TRBJ2-2, with D hard to call. V dropped 0 bases and J dropped 7 bases, with 9 bases sitting between them. CDR1 KGHSH and CDR2 LQKENI come from the germline V gene. This CDR3 region has 14 residues. The CDR3 DNA follows: TGTGCCAGCTCACCACCAAGTCGAAGCGGGGAGCTGTTTTTT. This translates into CASSPPSRSGELFF.

V usage is TRBV2 and J usage is TRBJ2-3; 9 bases are a match to TRBD2. Germline trimming cut 6 bases from V and 9 bases from J; bases unmatched to any gene: 16. This CDR3 has 16 residues. Germline values: CDR1 SNHLY, CDR2 FYNNEI. CDR3 in amino acids: CASSERPSGKGGTQYF. The CDR3 DNA reads TGTGCCAGCAGCGAAAGACCTAGCGGGAAGGGGGGCACGCAGTATTTT.

The V gene is TRBV19, the J gene TRBJ2-1; possibly TRBD2 for D (5 bases). CDR3 size: 16 residues. Per the germline V gene, CDR1 is LNHDA and CDR2 is SQIVND (reference sequence). Trimming stripped 1 base from V and 6 bases from J, with 16 bases between. Here the CDR3 reads CASSIGVGGGANEQFF. CDR3 DNA sequence: TGTGCCAGTAGTATAGGGGTCGGAGGCGGCGCCAATGAGCAGTTCTTC. The full variable domain, completed using reference TRBV19 and TRBJ2-1, is DGGITQSPKYLFRKEGQNVTLSCEQNLNHDAMYWYRQDPGQGLRLIYYSQIVNDFQKGDIAEGYSVSREKKESFPLTVTSAQKNPTAFYLCASSIGVGGGANEQFFGPGTRLTVL.

This chain joins TRBV20-1 and TRBJ2-4, with D unclear. Trimming took 3 bases from V and 8 from J, leaving 14 bases between them. Germline assignment: CDR1 DFQATT and CDR2 SNEGSKA (reference sequence). The CDR3 covers 13 residues. In DNA, the CDR3 is TGCAGTGCTAGTAGGGCTCCCGAGGACATTCAGTACTTC. Translation gives CSASRAPEDIQYF.

The chain couples TRBV28 to TRBJ2-7; tentatively, D is TRBD2 (5 bases). Germline V gives CDR1 MDHEN, CDR2 SYDVKM. This CDR3 has 15 amino acids. Trimming cost V 6 bases and J 7 bases, with 22 bases left between them. CDR3 coding DNA: TGTGCCAGCAGGCTATCCAAGGGTCCGGGGTGGGAGCAGTACTTC. It is translated as CASRLSKGPGWEQYF.

V is TRBV5-6 and J is TRBJ2-4; D is unresolved. Per germline, CDR1 SGHDT and CDR2 YYEEEE. The CDR3 is 16 residues long. V was trimmed by 4 bases and J by 0 bases, leaving 14 bases between them. CDR3: CASSPEIRGAKNIQYF. The CDR3 bases are TGTGCCAGCAGCCCGGAAATCCGCGGAGCCAAAAACATTCAGTACTTC.

V and J are TRBV19 and TRBJ2-7; D remains ambiguous. Germline V gene data show CDR1 as LNHDA and CDR2 as SQIVND (reference sequence). CDR3 size: 14 residues. The ends were cut back, 5 bases at V and 2 bases at J, with 13 bases in the middle. CDR3 coding DNA: TGTGCCAGTAGTGCCCAGTACGTGACCTACGAGCAGTACTTC. Amino acid sequence: CASSAQYVTYEQYF.

The J gene is TRBJ1-5, the V gene TRBV30, with 9 bases lining up with TRBD1. Looked up from germline, CDR1 is GTSNPN and CDR2 is SVGIG (reference sequence). The CDR3 sequence is 16 residues long. V was pared by 0 bases and J by 0 bases, with 3 bases of the junction left unmatched. CDR3 amino acids: CAWSVTGGRSNQPQHF. The CDR3 DNA reads as TGTGCCTGGAGTGTGACAGGGGGACGTAGCAATCAGCCCCAGCATTTT. The whole variable domain, filled in from reference TRBV30 and TRBJ1-5, reads SQTIHQWPATLVQPVGSPLSLECTVEGTSNPNLYWYRQAAGRGLQLLFYSVGIGQISSEVPQNLSASRPQDRQFILSSKKLLLSDSGFYLCAWSVTGGRSNQPQHFGDGTRLSIL.

V usage is TRBV5-4 and J usage is TRBJ2-3; D perhaps matches TRBD1 (6 bases). V dropped 0 bases and J dropped 0 bases, with 8 bases sitting between them. There are 15 residues in the CDR3. CDR1 is SGHNT, CDR2 YYREEE, per germline (reference sequence). The CDR3 region has the DNA TGTGCCAGCAGCTTGGGGACAGCTAGCACAGATACGCAGTATTTT. Encoded protein: CASSLGTASTDTQYF. Supplemented by reference TRBV5-4 and TRBJ2-3, the full variable domain reads ETGVTQSPTHLIKTRGQQVTLRCSSQSGHNTVSWYQQALGQGPQFIFQYYREEENGRGNFPPRFSGLQFPNYSSELNVNALELDDSALYLCASSLGTASTDTQYFGPGTRLTVL.